These 7 T cell receptor beta chains share one sample of origin, sequenced in a study of blood T cell repertoires in COVID-19. Assay used: immunoSEQ multiplex PCR; TCRdb lists only in-frame clones, some missing. The sample includes over 200,000 clones, more than 85% of them seen just once. Sequencing was done on a sample of peripheral blood. Every receptor here comes from a man aged 40-49 years with active or convalescent COVID-19.

This clone showed up just once. DNA for the CDR3: TGTGCCAGCAGCCCTGGCTTAGTCGGGGGCACTGAAGCTTTCTTT. It specifies CASSPGLVGGTEAFF. The J gene is TRBJ1-1, the V gene TRBV3-1 (or the pseudogene TRBV3-2); D perhaps matches TRBD1 (5 bases). The germline CDR1 and CDR2 sequences are LGHDT and YNNKEL (reference sequence). Between the trimmed V and J ends, which lost 4 bases and 4 bases, there was a span of 16 bases. The CDR3 has 15 residues.

The chain has TRBV19 and TRBJ2-2; 7 bases are shared with TRBD1. CDR1 is LNHDA and CDR2 is SQIVND in the germline V gene (reference sequence). V shed 5 bases and J 2 bases; nucleotides not matched to a gene: 5. The CDR3 runs 15 residues. DNA for the CDR3: TGTGCCAGTAGTGTTCAGGGGGTCAACACCGGGGAGCTGTTTTTT. This codes for CASSVQGVNTGELFF.

The table lists this clone with a count of one. V gene TRBV18 combines with J gene TRBJ2-5, with 10 bases that match TRBD1. Trimming removed 3 bases from V and 3 bases from J; junction bases left unmatched: 4. The CDR3 extends over 15 amino acids. Germline V gene data show CDR1 as KGHSH and CDR2 as LQKENI. CDR3 sequence: CASSPLTGGEETQYF. CDR3 nucleotides: TGTGCCAGCTCACCCTTGACAGGGGGCGAAGAGACCCAGTACTTC. The full variable domain, rest sourced from reference TRBV18 and TRBJ2-5, is NAGVMQNPRHLVRRRGQEARLRCSPMKGHSHVYWYRQLPEEGLKFMVYLQKENIIDESGMPKERFSAEFPKEGPSILRIQQVVRGDSAAYFCASSPLTGGEETQYFGPGTRLLVL.

This chain joins TRBV5-1 and TRBJ1-6; tentatively, D is TRBD1 (5 bases). Germline CDR1 is SGHRS and CDR2 is YFSETQ. The CDR3 loop spans 13 amino acids. Trimming stripped 1 base from V and 11 bases from J, with 10 bases between. The CDR3 nucleotides read TGCGCCAGCAGCTTGCAGGGTACTCCACCCCTCCACTTT. Translating gives CASSLQGTPPLHF. The full variable domain, with the rest looked up from reference TRBV5-1 and TRBJ1-6, is KAGVTQTPRYLIKTRGQQVTLSCSPISGHRSVSWYQQTPGQGLQFLFEYFSETQRNKGNFPGRFSGRQFSNSRSEMNVSTLELGDSALYLCASSLQGTPPLHFGNGTRLTVT.

This chain uses TRBV6-1 with TRBJ2-5; D gene unclear. This CDR3 contains 15 residues. Germline-derived CDR1 and CDR2 are MNHNS and SASEGT. Trimming left V 3 bases short and J 3 bases short, with 14 bases between. The CDR3 coding sequence is TGTGCCAGCAGTGATCCCCCGAGCTTAAAAGAGACCCAGTACTTC. Translated, it gives CASSDPPSLKETQYF.

The rearrangement joins TRBV24-1 to TRBJ1-2; D gene ambiguous. This CDR3 contains 15 residues. Germline CDR1 KGHDR, CDR2 SFDVKD. V was cut by 4 bases and J by 0 bases, with 11 bases left in between. The CDR3 sequence is CATSDSRSANYGYTF. The CDR3 nucleotides are TGTGCCACCAGTGACTCACGATCGGCTAACTATGGCTACACCTTC.

This clone was detected only once. V gene TRBV15 combines with J gene TRBJ2-2, with D unresolved. There are 16 residues in the CDR3. V gave up 0 bases and J gave up 1 base, with 9 bases separating them. Germline CDR1 is LNHNV and CDR2 is YYDKDF (reference sequence). This chain's CDR3 is CATSRDRQLNTGELFF. Here the CDR3 DNA reads TGTGCCACCAGCAGAGATCGCCAACTGAACACCGGGGAGCTGTTTTTT.